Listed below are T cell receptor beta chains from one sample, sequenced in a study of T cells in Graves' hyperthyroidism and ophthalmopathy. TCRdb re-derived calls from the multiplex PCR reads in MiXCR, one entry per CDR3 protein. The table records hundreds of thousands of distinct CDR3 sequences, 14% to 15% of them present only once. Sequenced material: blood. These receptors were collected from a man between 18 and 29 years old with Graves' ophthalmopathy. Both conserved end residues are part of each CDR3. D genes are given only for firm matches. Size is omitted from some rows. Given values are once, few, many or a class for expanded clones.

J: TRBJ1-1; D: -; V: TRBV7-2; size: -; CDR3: CASSLAPPTGNTEAFF; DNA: TGTGCCAGCAGCTTAGCTCCCCCGACAGGAAACACTGAAGCTTTCTTT
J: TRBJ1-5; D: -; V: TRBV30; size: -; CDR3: CAWGIKGNQPQHF; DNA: TGTGCCTGGGGCATCAAGGGCAATCAGCCCCAGCATTTT
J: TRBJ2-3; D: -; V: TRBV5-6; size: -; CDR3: CASSGPLASGTDTQYF; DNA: TGTGCCAGCAGCGGCCCCCTGGCTAGCGGCACAGATACGCAGTATTTT
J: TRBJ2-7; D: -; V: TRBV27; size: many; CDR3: CASSLVGSAHEQYF; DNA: TGTGCCAGCAGTTTAGTGGGTAGTGCCCACGAGCAGTACTTC
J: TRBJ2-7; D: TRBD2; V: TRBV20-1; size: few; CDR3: CSASGGWTTYEQYF; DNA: TGCAGTGCTAGCGGGGGGTGGACGACCTACGAGCAGTACTTC
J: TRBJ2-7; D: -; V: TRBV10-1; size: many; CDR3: CASSERGSYEQYF; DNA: TGCGCCAGCAGTGAGAGGGGATCCTACGAGCAGTACTTC
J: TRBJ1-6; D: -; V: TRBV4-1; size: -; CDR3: CASSQDFLSPLHF; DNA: TGCGCCAGCAGCCAAGATTTCTTGTCACCCCTCCACTTT
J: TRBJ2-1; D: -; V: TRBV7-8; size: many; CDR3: CASSFASYVEQFF; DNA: TGTGCCAGCAGCTTTGCGTCCTATGTTGAGCAGTTCTTC
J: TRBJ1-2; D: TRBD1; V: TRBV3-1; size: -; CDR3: CASSHGQGWGYTF; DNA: TGTGCCAGCAGCCACGGACAGGGATGGGGCTACACCTTC
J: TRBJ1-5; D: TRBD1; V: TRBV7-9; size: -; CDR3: CASSLGSGGSNQPQHF; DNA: TGTGCCAGCAGCTTAGGATCAGGGGGCTCCAATCAGCCCCAGCATTTT
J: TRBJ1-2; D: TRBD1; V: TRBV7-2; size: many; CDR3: CASSSTPPGQGEYGYTF; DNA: TGTGCCAGCAGCTCCACCCCGCCGGGACAGGGAGAATATGGCTACACCTTC
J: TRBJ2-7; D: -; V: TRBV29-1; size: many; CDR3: CSVGGGQLLSSYEQYF; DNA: TGCAGCGTTGGGGGCGGACAGTTATTAAGCTCCTACGAGCAGTACTTC
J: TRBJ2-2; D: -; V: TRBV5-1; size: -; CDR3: CASSLAQGAGGELFF; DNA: TGCGCCAGCAGCTTGGCGCAGGGTGCGGGCGGGGAGCTGTTTTTT
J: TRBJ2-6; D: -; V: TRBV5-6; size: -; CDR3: CASSLDAGPGANVLTF; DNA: TGTGCCAGCAGCTTGGATGCCGGACCTGGGGCCAACGTCCTGACTTTC
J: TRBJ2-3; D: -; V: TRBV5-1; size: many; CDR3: CASSPGTLEGDTQYF; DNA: TGCGCCAGCAGCCCCGGGACCCTTGAGGGAGATACGCAGTATTTT
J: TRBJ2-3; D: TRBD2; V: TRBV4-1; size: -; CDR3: CASSQEKGPSGATDTQYF; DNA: TGCGCCAGCAGCCAAGAAAAAGGACCTAGCGGAGCCACAGATACGCAGTATTTT
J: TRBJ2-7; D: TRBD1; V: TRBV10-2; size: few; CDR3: CASSGGWSGGNEQYF; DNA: TGCGCCAGCAGTGGGGGGTGGTCAGGGGGCAACGAGCAGTACTTC
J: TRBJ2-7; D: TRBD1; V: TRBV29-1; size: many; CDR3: CSVASSTGGREQYF; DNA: TGCAGCGTTGCCTCGAGCACAGGGGGCCGGGAGCAGTACTTC
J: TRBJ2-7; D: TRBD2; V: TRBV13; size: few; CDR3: CTSSLGAASGREQYF; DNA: TGTACCAGCAGCCTTGGGGCCGCTAGCGGGCGGGAGCAGTACTTC
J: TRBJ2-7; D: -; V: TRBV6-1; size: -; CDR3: CASSVQLTGLEQYF; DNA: TGTGCCAGCAGTGTCCAACTTACAGGGTTAGAGCAGTACTTC
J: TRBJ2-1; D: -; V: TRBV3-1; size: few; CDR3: CASSRGRGEQFF; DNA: TGTGCCAGCAGCCGGGGCAGAGGTGAGCAGTTCTTC
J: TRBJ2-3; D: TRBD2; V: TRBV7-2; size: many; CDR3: CASSSTSGRSDTQYF; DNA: TGTGCCAGCAGCTCGACTAGCGGGAGATCAGATACGCAGTATTTT
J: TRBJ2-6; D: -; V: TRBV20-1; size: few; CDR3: CSASRTNSALSGANVLTF; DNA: TGCAGTGCTAGCCGGACGAACTCAGCCCTCTCTGGGGCCAACGTCCTGACTTTC
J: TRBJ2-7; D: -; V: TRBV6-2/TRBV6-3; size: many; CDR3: CASSYPSSGPNSYEQYF; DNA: TGTGCCAGCAGTTATCCCTCGAGCGGCCCGAACTCCTACGAGCAGTACTTC
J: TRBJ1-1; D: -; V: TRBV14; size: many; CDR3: CASSQDRGGRIRTEAFF; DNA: TGTGCCAGCAGCCAAGATCGGGGGGGGCGGATAAGGACTGAAGCTTTCTTT
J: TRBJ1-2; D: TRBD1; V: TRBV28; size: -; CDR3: CASRLDRARRGYTF; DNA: TGTGCCAGCAGACTGGACAGGGCTCGAAGGGGCTACACCTTC
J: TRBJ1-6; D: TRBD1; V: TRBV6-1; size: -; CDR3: CASSDRGQRSPLHF; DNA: TGTGCCAGCAGTGACAGGGGGCAGAGATCACCCCTCCACTTT
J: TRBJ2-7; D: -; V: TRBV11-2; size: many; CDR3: CASSLPSLKSSYEQYF; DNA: TGTGCCAGCAGCTTGCCCTCGCTTAAGAGCTCCTACGAGCAGTACTTC
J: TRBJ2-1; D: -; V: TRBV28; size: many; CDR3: CASSFGGPYNEQFF; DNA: TGTGCCAGCAGTTTTGGCGGGCCCTACAATGAGCAGTTCTTC
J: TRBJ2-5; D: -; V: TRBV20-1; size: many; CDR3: CSARGQETQYF; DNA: TGCAGTGCTAGGGGTCAAGAGACCCAGTACTTC
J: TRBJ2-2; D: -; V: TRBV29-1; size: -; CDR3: CSVERGGGTGELFF; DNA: TGCAGCGTTGAGCGGGGAGGGGGAACCGGGGAGCTGTTTTTT
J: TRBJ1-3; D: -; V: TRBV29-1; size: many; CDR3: CSVGTPGNTIYF; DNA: TGCAGCGTTGGGACACCTGGAAACACCATATATTTT
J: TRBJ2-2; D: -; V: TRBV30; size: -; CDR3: CAFGTPNTGELFF; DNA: TGTGCCTTCGGGACACCCAACACCGGGGAGCTGTTTTTT
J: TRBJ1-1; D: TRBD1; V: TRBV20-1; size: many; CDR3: CSARRGPGNTEAFF; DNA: TGCAGTGCTAGGAGGGGGCCCGGGAACACTGAAGCTTTCTTT
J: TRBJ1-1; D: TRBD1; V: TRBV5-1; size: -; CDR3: CASSLGSGGLDTEAFF; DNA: TGCGCCAGCAGCTTGGGGTCAGGGGGCTTGGACACTGAAGCTTTCTTT
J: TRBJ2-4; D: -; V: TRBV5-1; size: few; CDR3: CASSSPDLAKNIQYF; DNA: TGCGCCAGCAGCTCCCCTGATTTAGCCAAAAACATTCAGTACTTC
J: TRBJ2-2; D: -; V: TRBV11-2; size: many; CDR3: CASSLGANTGELFF; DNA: TGTGCCAGCAGCCTGGGAGCGAACACCGGGGAGCTGTTTTTT
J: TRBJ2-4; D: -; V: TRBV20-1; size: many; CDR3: CSARDKGPKNIQYF; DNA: TGCAGTGCTAGAGATAAGGGCCCCAAAAACATTCAGTACTTC
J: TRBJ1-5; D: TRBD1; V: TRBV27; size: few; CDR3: CASSPWTGGNQPQHF; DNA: TGTGCCAGCAGTCCCTGGACAGGAGGGAATCAGCCCCAGCATTTT
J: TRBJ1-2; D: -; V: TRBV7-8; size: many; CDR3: CASSPTDSNYGYTF; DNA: TGTGCCAGCAGCCCAACGGACAGTAACTATGGCTACACCTTC
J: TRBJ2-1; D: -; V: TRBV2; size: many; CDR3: CASSDRGLDSGDEQFF; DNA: TGTGCCAGCAGTGATAGAGGGCTAGATAGCGGCGATGAGCAGTTCTTC
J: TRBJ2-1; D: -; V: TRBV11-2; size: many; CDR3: CASSSLTGQSYNEQFF; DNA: TGTGCCAGCAGCTCGCTTACAGGACAAAGTTACAATGAGCAGTTCTTC
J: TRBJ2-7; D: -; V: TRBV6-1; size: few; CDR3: CTSTPGGAYEQYF; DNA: TGTACCAGCACCCCAGGGGGGGCCTACGAGCAGTACTTC
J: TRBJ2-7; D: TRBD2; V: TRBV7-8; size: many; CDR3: CASSLARRLAGGKVFEQYF; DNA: TGTGCCAGCAGCTTAGCGCGGAGACTAGCGGGAGGGAAGGTATTCGAGCAGTACTTC
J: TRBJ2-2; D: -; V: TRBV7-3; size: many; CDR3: CASSPNRGQYTGELFF; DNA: TGTGCCAGCAGCCCAAACAGAGGACAGTACACCGGGGAGCTGTTTTTT
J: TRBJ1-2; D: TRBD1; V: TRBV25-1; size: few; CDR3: CASSAPGTGNYGYTF; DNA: TGTGCCAGCAGTGCTCCCGGGACAGGGAACTATGGCTACACCTTC
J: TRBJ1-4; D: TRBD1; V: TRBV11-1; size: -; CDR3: CASSSMGQNNEKLFF; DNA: TGTGCCAGCAGCTCCATGGGACAGAATAATGAAAAACTGTTTTTT
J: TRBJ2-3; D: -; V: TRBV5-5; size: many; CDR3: CASSLGAPDTQYF; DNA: TGTGCCAGCAGCTTGGGGGCTCCAGATACGCAGTATTTT
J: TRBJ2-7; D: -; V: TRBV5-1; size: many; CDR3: CASSPTGHYEQYF; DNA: TGCGCCAGCAGCCCTACTGGGCACTACGAGCAGTACTTC
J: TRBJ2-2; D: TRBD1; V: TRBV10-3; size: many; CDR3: CAIRQTGLGTGELFF; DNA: TGTGCCATCAGGCAGACAGGGTTGGGCACCGGGGAGCTGTTTTTT
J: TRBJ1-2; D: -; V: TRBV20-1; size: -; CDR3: CSARSRSLYGYTF; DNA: TGCAGTGCTAGATCCAGGTCCCTATATGGCTACACCTTC
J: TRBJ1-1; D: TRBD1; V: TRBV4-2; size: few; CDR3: CASSQLPGTGELAFF; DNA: TGTGCCAGCAGCCAACTTCCCGGGACAGGGGAGTTGGCTTTCTTT
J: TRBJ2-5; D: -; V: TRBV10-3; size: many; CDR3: CAISQSQGETQYF; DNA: TGTGCCATCAGCCAGAGTCAGGGAGAGACCCAGTACTTC